A single sample is the source of the 15 T cell receptor beta chains below, sequenced in a study of regulatory T cells in long-lasting Graves disease. As to time point: newly diagnosed GD, antithyroid drugs for less than 3 months. The TCR library was made from RNA extracted from PBMCs. To make TCR beta libraries, researchers used iRepertoire HTBI primers and Arm-PCR of CDR3 regions. One entry per CDR3 protein, called by TCRdb with MiXCR from the multiplex PCR reads. This sample yields more than 350,000 distinct CDR3 sequences, of which 15% are seen a single time; approximately 15% belongs to the top ten. A further study also used this sample, focusing on T cells in Graves' hyperthyroidism and ophthalmopathy.

The material was peripheral blood mononuclear cells (PBMCs), obtained at new diagnosis, from a patient treated with antithyroid drugs. Source of these receptors: a woman in her 30s with Graves disease.

The CDR3 coding sequence is TGTGCCAGCACCAAAGGGACACTCCAAGAGACCCAGTACTTC. Protein: CASTKGTLQETQYF. The chain combines TRBV6-1 with TRBJ2-5, with D perhaps matching TRBD1 (6 bases). This CDR3 spans 14 amino acids. Germline V CDR1 and CDR2: MNHNS, SASEGT. V lost 7 bases, J lost 1 base, and 13 bases lay in between.

This clonotype was seen repeatedly, ten times or more. V usage is TRBV2 and J usage is TRBJ2-7; D possibly corresponds to TRBD1 (5 bases). The CDR3 has 12 amino acids. V dropped 3 bases and J dropped 6 bases, with 9 bases sitting between them. CDR1 is SNHLY and CDR2 is FYNNEI in the germline V gene. CDR3 nucleotides: TGTGCCAGCAGTGACCAGGGATTCGAGCAGTACTTC. Translating it yields CASSDQGFEQYF.

This clonotype has more than one count but fewer than ten. This chain links TRBV6-1 with TRBJ2-7, with TRBD1 identical over 7 bases. The CDR3 runs to 15 residues. Germline V gene sequence: CDR1 MNHNS, CDR2 SASEGT. J lost 0 bases, V lost 7 bases, and 9 bases had no gene match. CDR3 amino acids: CASTLPGTDSYEQYF. DNA of the CDR3: TGTGCCAGCACCCTTCCCGGGACAGACTCCTACGAGCAGTACTTC.

This clonotype is a singleton in its sample. V is TRBV24-1 and J is TRBJ2-6; 8 bases are a match to TRBD1. V lost 4 bases to trimming and J lost 4 bases; unmatched junction nucleotides: 5. CDR1 and CDR2 (germline): KGHDR, SFDVKD. The CDR3 covers 16 residues. CDR3 nucleotides: TGTGCCACCAGTGACACGACAGGGGTAGGGGCCAACGTCCTGACTTTC. Its protein is CATSDTTGVGANVLTF.

This clonotype was recorded at least ten times. V is TRBV12-3 or TRBV12-4 and J is TRBJ2-5, with 9 bases fitting TRBD1. After removal of 6 bases from V and 5 bases from J, the junction contained 10 bases not matched to a gene. The CDR3 length is 15 residues. The CDR3 sequence: CASSQGTGIRETQYF. CDR3 nucleotides: TGTGCCAGCAGCCAAGGGACAGGGATTCGGGAGACCCAGTACTTC.

V is TRBV7-6 and J is TRBJ2-7, with TRBD2 matching 8 bases. The germline V gene encodes CDR1 SGHVS and CDR2 FNYEAQ. The CDR3 spans 15 residues. The V segment lost 5 bases and the J segment 2 bases; nucleotides outside the gene matches: 8. The CDR3 region has the DNA TGTGCCAGCAGCCCCGGGGGGGGGTTAACCTACGAGCAGTACTTC. It specifies CASSPGGGLTYEQYF.

This clonotype was found many times. One end of the junction is discordant with germline, which a read error may explain. V and J are TRBV28 and TRBJ2-5; 12 bases are a match to TRBD2. The CDR3 is made up of 16 amino acids. Germline CDR1 MDHEN, CDR2 SYDVKM. Written as DNA, the CDR3 is TGTGCCAGCCGTTTTGCCGGGACTAGCGGGCGAGAGACCCAGTACTTC. It codes for CASRFAGTSGRETQYF.

As regards this clonotype: Mismatch with germline at one junction end may stem from a read error. The chain carries TRBV27 and TRBJ2-7; D may correspond to TRBD1 or TRBD2 (5 bases each). CDR1 and CDR2 (germline): MNHEY, SMNVEV (reference sequence). This CDR3 has 14 amino acids. The CDR3 nucleotides are TGTGCCAGCAGTTTAAGAGGGCTTGGGGCCCCACTGGACTTC. Translation gives CASSLRGLGAPLDF.

V gene TRBV5-4 combines with J gene TRBJ1-1; a weak D match, TRBD1 (6 bases). Trimming pared 4 bases from V and 4 bases from J, leaving 17 bases between. Germline assignment: CDR1 SGHNT and CDR2 YYREEE (reference sequence). The CDR3 length is 15 residues. CDR3 amino acids: CASSPAQGSGTEAFF. The CDR3 DNA follows: TGTGCCAGCAGCCCCGCACAGGGTAGCGGCACTGAAGCTTTCTTT.

As for this clonotype: A much larger clonotype is one base distant, so this may be a read error. This sequence joins TRBV4-2 and TRBJ1-5; 8 positions agree with TRBD1. Germline-derived CDR1 and CDR2 are LGHNA and YNFKEQ. Trimming removed 6 bases from V and 9 bases from J; junction bases left unmatched: 10. The length of the CDR3 is 14 residues. CDR3 DNA: TGTGCCAGCAGTTTCGGACAGGGTGGGCGGCCCCAGCATTTT. This translates into CASSFGQGGRPQHF.

This clonotype was seen at least ten times. This CDR3 is CASSLGVSTDTQYF. Written as DNA, the CDR3 is TGTGCCAGCAGTTTAGGTGTTAGCACAGATACGCAGTATTTT. V usage is TRBV12-3 or TRBV12-4 and J usage is TRBJ2-3; no definite D call. This CDR3 region has 14 residues. V dropped 1 base and J dropped 0 bases, with 5 bases sitting between them.

There are many counts of this clonotype. The chain has TRBV12-5 and TRBJ2-1; TRBD1 matches at 8 bases. The CDR3 has 12 amino acids. Germline CDR1 LGHNT, CDR2 FRNRAP. Unmatched junction bases numbered 3, after V lost 8 bases and J lost 6 bases. This CDR3 reads CASRDRLNEQFF. The CDR3, as DNA: TGTGCTAGTCGGGACAGGCTCAATGAGCAGTTCTTC.

A few counts support this clonotype. V is TRBV7-3 and J is TRBJ2-1, with D perhaps matching TRBD1 (6 bases). The CDR3 has 15 residues. Germline CDR1 is SGHTA and CDR2 is FQGTGA. V was clipped by 1 base and J by 6 bases, with 13 bases between them. CDR3 loop: CASSLSRGEFNEQFF. The DNA of the CDR3 is TGTGCCAGCAGCTTAAGCAGGGGCGAGTTCAATGAGCAGTTCTTC.

The V call is TRBV7-3, the J call TRBJ2-2; 8 nucleotides match TRBD2. Germline loops: CDR1 SGHTA, CDR2 FQGTGA. CDR3 size: 16 residues. J gave up 6 bases and V 1 base, and 7 bases lay outside the gene matches. For the CDR3, the DNA is TGTGCCAGCAGCTTAATTCGGGGGGGCCGAGCCGGGGAGCTGTTTTTT. The encoded protein is CASSLIRGGRAGELFF. Full variable domain (missing parts from reference TRBV7-3 and TRBJ2-2): GAGVSQTPSNKVTEKGKYVELRCDPISGHTALYWYRQSLGQGPEFLIYFQGTGAADDSGLPNDRFFAVRPEGSVSTLKIQRTERGDSAVYLCASSLIRGGRAGELFFGEGSRLTVL.

This clonotype was seen a few times. The chain has TRBV4-1 and TRBJ2-7; a weak D match, TRBD2 (5 bases). The germline CDR1 and CDR2 sequences are MGHRA and YSYEKL. V was trimmed by 2 bases and J by 7 bases, leaving 12 bases between them. The CDR3 spans 13 residues. CDR3 region: CASSQIEGVEQYF. CDR3 DNA sequence: TGCGCCAGCAGCCAAATCGAGGGTGTGGAGCAGTACTTC.